The entry that follows covers one T cell receptor (beta chain) sequence. This CDR3 contains 14 residues. Germline V gives CDR1 MDHEN, CDR2 SYDVKM. With 5 bases clipped from V and 7 bases from J, the junction kept 5 bases outside the gene matches. The data originate from a study of blood T cell repertoires in COVID-19. Study background: Specimens from acute and convalescent COVID-19 originated in the United States, Italy and Spain. The cDNA or gDNA used as material had been derived from T cells, B-cell-depleted T cells, or PBMCs.

Study processing details: Researchers report that nucleated cell counts were estimated from reference gene primer amplification. Assay: immunoSEQ multiplex PCR; the TCRdb copy retains only in-frame clones and omits some. V and J calls and clone size are those listed in that table; D and trimming were worked out from the DNA. The data show approximately 120,000 clones, with approximately 90% seen just once and just over 2% held by the top ten. One Seattle source followed patients from active infection through their disease course. The receptor was derived from a man aged 50 to 60 with COVID-19, enrolled during active disease. The chain combines TRBV28 with TRBJ1-4; 9 bases map to TRBD1. Sequenced sample: peripheral blood. The CDR3 bases are TGTGCCAGCAGTGGACAGGGGAAAGGTGAAAAACTGTTTTTT. It translates to CASSGQGKGEKLFF.